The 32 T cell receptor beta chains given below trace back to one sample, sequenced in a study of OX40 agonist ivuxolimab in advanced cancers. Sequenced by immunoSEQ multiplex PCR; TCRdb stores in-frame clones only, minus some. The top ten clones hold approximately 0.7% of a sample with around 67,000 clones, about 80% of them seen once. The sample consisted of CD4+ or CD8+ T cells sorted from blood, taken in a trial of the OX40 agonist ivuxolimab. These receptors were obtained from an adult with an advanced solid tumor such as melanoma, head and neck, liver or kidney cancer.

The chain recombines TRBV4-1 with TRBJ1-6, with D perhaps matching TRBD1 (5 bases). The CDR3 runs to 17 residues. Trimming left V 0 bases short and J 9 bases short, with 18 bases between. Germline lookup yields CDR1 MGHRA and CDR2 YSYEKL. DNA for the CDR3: TGCGCCAGCAGCCAAGAAGTGGGGCAAGCGAGGGGTTCACCCCTCCACTTT. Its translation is CASSQEVGQARGSPLHF.

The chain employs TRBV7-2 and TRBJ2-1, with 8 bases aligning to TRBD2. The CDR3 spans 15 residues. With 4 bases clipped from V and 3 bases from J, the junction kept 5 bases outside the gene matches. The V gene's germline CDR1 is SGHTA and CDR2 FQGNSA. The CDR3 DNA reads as TGTGCCAGCAGCTCAACGGGGGGGTACTACAATGAGCAGTTCTTC. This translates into CASSSTGGYYNEQFF. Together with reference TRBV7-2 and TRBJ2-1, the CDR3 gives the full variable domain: GAGVSQSPSNKVTEKGKDVELRCDPISGHTALYWYRQSLGQGLEFLIYFQGNSAPDKSGLPSDRFSAERTGGSVSTLTIQRTQQEDSAVYLCASSSTGGYYNEQFFGPGTRLTVL.

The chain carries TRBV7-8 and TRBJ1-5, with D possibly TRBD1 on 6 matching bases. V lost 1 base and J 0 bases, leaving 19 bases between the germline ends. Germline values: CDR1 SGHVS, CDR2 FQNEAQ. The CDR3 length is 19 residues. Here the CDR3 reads CASSLVVGARGASNQPQHF. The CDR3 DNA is TGTGCCAGCAGCTTAGTAGTGGGGGCGCGGGGGGCTAGCAATCAGCCCCAGCATTTT.

The DNA for the CDR3 is TGTGCCTGGAGGCCTTTCCGGGCCCCCTACAATGAGCAGTTCTTC. It encodes CAWRPFRAPYNEQFF. V gene TRBV30 combines with J gene TRBJ2-1, with D uncertain. Germline V lookup: CDR1 GTSNPN, CDR2 SVGIG (reference sequence). The ends were cut back, 3 bases at V and 2 bases at J, with 14 bases in the middle. The CDR3 extends over 15 amino acids.

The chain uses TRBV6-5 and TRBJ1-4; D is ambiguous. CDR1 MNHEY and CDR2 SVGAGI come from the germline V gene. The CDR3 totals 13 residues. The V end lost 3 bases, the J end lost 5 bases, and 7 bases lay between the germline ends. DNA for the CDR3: TGTGCCAGCAGTTATGAGGGAAATGAAAAACTGTTTTTT. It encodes CASSYEGNEKLFF.

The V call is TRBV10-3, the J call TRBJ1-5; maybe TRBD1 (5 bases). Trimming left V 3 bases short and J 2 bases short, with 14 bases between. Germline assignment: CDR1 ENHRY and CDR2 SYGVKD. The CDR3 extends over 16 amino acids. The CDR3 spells CAISDRAGSGNQPQHF. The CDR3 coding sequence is TGTGCCATCAGTGACCGGGCAGGGAGTGGCAATCAGCCCCAGCATTTT.

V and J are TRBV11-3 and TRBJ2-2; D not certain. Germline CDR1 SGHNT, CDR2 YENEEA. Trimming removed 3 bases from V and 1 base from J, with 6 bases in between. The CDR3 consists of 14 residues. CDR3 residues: CASSLELNTGELFF. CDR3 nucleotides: TGTGCCAGCAGCTTGGAGCTGAACACCGGGGAGCTGTTTTTT.

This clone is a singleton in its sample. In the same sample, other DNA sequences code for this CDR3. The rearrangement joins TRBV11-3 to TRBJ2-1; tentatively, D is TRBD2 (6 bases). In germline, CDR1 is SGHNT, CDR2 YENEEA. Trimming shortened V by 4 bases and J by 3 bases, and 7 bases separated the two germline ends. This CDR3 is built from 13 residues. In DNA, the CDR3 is TGTGCCAGCAGCTCGGGACTCTACAATGAGCAGTTCTTC. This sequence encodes CASSSGLYNEQFF. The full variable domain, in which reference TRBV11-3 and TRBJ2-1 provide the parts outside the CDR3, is EAGVVQSPRYKIIEKKQPVAFWCNPISGHNTLYWYLQNLGQGPELLIRYENEEAVDDSQLPKDRFSAERLKGVDSTLKIQPAELGDSAVYLCASSSGLYNEQFFGPGTRLTVL.

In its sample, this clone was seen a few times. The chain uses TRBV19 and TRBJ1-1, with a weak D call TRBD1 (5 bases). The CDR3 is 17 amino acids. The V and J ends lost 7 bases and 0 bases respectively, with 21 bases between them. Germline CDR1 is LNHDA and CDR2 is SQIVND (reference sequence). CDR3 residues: CASTTSRGSRMNTEAFF. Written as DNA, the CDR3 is TGTGCCAGTACAACGAGTAGGGGTAGCAGGATGAACACTGAAGCTTTCTTT.

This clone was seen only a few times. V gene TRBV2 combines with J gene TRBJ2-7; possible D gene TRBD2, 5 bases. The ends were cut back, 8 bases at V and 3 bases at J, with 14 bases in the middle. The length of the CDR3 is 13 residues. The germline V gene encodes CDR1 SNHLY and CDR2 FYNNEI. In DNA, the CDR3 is TGTGCCAGCGGGCTAGCACAACACTACGAGCAGTACTTC. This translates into CASGLAQHYEQYF.

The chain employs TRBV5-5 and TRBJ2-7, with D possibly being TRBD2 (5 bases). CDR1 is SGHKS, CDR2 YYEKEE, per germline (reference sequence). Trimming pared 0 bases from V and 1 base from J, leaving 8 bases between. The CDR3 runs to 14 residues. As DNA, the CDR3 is TGTGCCAGCAGCTTGGGAGGGAGTTCCTACGAGCAGTACTTC. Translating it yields CASSLGGSSYEQYF.

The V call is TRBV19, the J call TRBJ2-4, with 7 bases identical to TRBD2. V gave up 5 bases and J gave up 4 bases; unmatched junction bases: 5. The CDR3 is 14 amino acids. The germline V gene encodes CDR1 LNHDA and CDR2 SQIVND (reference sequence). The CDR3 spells CASSGAGTKNIQYF. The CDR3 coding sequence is TGTGCCAGTAGTGGAGCGGGGACTAAAAACATTCAGTACTTC.

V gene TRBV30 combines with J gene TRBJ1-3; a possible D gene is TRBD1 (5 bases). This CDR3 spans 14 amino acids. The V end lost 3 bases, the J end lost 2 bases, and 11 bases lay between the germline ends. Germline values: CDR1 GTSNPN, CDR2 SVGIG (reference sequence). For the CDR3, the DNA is TGTGCCTGGAGCGAGACAGATCCTGGAAACACCATATATTTT. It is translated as CAWSETDPGNTIYF.

CDR3 DNA: TGTGCCAGCACCAGGGGGCCGGGAGAGACCCAGTACTTC. Translated, it gives CASTRGPGETQYF. The V call is TRBV7-9, the J call TRBJ2-5; 8 bases align to TRBD1. This CDR3 contains 13 residues. Germline loops: CDR1 SEHNR, CDR2 FQNEAQ (reference sequence). J lost 4 bases, V lost 7 bases, and 5 bases had no gene match.

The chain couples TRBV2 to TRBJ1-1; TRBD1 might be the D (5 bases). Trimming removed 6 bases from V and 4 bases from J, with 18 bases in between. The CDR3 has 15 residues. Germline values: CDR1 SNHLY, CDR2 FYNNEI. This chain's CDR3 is CASSLVGGLSTEAFF. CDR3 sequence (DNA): TGTGCCAGCAGCCTGGTGGGGGGACTTAGCACTGAAGCTTTCTTT. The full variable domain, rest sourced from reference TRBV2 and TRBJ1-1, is EPEVTQTPSHQVTQMGQEVILRCVPISNHLYFYWYRQILGQKVEFLVSFYNNEISEKSEIFDDQFSVERPDGSNFTLKIRSTKLEDSAMYFCASSLVGGLSTEAFFGQGTRLTVV.

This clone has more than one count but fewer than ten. CDR3 amino acids: CASSFSHSNQPQHF. For the CDR3, the DNA is TGTGCCAGCAGTTTCTCCCACAGCAATCAGCCCCAGCATTTT. The genes are TRBV6-5 and TRBJ1-5; D uncertain. The CDR3 covers 14 residues. Germline V CDR1 and CDR2: MNHEY, SVGAGI. V was cut by 4 bases and J by 1 base, with 8 bases left in between.

The CDR3 reads CASSQDEAGGFTDTQYF. CDR3 DNA sequence: TGCGCCAGCAGCCAAGATGAGGCGGGAGGATTCACAGATACGCAGTATTTT. The V call is TRBV4-1, the J call TRBJ2-3, with 8 bases that match TRBD2. The junction had 7 bases not matched to a gene; V was cut back by 0 bases and J by 2 bases. Per germline, CDR1 MGHRA and CDR2 YSYEKL. This CDR3 has 17 amino acids.

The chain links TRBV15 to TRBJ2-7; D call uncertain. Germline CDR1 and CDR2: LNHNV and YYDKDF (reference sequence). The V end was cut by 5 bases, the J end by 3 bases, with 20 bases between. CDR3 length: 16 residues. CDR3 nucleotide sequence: TGTGCCACCAGCCTATCGCGGACGGCTCAGATCTACGAGCAGTACTTC. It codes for CATSLSRTAQIYEQYF.

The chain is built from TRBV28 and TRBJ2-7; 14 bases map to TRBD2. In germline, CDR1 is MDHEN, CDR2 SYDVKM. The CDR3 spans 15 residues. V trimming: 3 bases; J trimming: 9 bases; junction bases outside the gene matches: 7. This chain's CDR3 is CASSFETSGGVGQYF. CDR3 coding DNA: TGTGCCAGCAGTTTCGAGACTAGCGGGGGGGTAGGGCAGTACTTC.

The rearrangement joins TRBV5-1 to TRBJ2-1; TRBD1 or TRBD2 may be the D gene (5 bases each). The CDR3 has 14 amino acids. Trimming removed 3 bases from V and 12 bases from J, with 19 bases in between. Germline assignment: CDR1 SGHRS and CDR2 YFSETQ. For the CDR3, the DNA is TGCGCCAGCAGCTCCTCGACGGGGACCGCTGGGCAGTTCTTC. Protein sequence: CASSSSTGTAGQFF.

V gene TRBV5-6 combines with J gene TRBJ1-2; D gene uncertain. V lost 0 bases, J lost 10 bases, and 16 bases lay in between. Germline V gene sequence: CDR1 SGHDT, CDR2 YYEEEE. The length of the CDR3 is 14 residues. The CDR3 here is CASSLGQSLSIYTF. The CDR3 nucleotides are TGTGCCAGCAGCTTGGGGCAGAGCCTCAGTATCTACACCTTC.

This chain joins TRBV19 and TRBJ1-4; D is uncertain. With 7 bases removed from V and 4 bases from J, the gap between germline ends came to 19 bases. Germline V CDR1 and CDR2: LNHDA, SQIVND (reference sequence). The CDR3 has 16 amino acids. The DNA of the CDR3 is TGTGCCAGTACCGGCCCCGGGAGGGAGGATAATGAAAAACTGTTTTTT. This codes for CASTGPGREDNEKLFF.

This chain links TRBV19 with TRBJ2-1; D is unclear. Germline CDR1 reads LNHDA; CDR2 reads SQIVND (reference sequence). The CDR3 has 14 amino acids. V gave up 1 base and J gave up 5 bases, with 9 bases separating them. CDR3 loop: CASSIVGSNNEQFF. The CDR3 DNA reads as TGTGCCAGTAGTATAGTTGGCTCGAACAATGAGCAGTTCTTC.

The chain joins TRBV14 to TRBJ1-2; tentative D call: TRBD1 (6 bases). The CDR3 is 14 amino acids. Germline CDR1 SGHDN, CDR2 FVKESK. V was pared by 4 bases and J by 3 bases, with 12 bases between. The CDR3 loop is CASSLRGQYYGYTF. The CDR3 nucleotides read TGTGCCAGCAGCCTCCGGGGACAATACTATGGCTACACCTTC.

The CDR3 DNA reads as TGTGCCAGCAGCCGTCCCTCTGAGGGGGAGACCCAGTACTTC. It codes for CASSRPSEGETQYF. The chain couples TRBV7-2 to TRBJ2-5, with D possibly being TRBD1 or TRBD2 (5 bases each). V shed 5 bases and J shed 5 bases, with 15 bases lying between them. The CDR3 loop spans 14 amino acids. CDR1 and CDR2 from the germline V gene are SGHTA and FQGNSA.

The CDR3 spells CASSLAQGANYGYTF. For the CDR3, the DNA is TGTGCCAGCAGCTTAGCCCAGGGGGCTAACTATGGCTACACCTTC. J is TRBJ1-2 and V is TRBV7-2, with 7 bases aligning to TRBD1. CDR3 size: 15 residues. J was trimmed by 0 bases and V by 0 bases; bases with no gene match: 1. Germline CDR1 is SGHTA and CDR2 is FQGNSA.

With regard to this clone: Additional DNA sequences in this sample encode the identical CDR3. CDR3 in amino acids: CASSLALAGVYNEQFF. CDR3 sequence (DNA): TGTGCCAGCAGCTTAGCTCTAGCGGGAGTCTACAATGAGCAGTTCTTC. The chain has TRBV7-9 and TRBJ2-1, with 10 nucleotides matching TRBD2. Losses at the gene ends were 0 bases for V and 3 bases for J; bases not matched to a gene: 2. The CDR3 loop spans 16 amino acids. Germline assignment: CDR1 SEHNR and CDR2 FQNEAQ (reference sequence).

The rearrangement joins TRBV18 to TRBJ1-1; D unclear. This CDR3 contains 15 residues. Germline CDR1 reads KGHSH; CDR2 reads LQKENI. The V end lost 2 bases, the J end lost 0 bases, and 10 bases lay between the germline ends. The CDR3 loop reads CASSPLARLNTEAFF. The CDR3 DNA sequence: TGTGCCAGCTCACCATTAGCACGATTGAACACTGAAGCTTTCTTT.

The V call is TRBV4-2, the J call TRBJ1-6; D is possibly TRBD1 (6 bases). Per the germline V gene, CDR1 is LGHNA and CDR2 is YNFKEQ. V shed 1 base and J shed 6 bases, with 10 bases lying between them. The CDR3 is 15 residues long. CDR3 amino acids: CASSQAVGGNSPLHF. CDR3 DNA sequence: TGTGCCAGCAGCCAAGCGGTAGGGGGTAATTCACCCCTCCACTTT.

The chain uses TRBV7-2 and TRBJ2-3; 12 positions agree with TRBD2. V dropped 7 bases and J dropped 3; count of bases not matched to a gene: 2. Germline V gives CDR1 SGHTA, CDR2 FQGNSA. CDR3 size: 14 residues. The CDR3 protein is CASTLAGGTDTQYF. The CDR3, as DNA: TGTGCCAGCACTCTAGCGGGAGGGACAGATACGCAGTATTTT. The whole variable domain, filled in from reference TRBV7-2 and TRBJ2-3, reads GAGVSQSPSNKVTEKGKDVELRCDPISGHTALYWYRQSLGQGLEFLIYFQGNSAPDKSGLPSDRFSAERTGGSVSTLTIQRTQQEDSAVYLCASTLAGGTDTQYFGPGTRLTVL.

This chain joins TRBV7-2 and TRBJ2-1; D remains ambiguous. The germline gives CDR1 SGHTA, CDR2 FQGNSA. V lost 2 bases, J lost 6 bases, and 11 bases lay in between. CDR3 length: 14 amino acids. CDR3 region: CASSLYGVSNEQFF. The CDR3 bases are TGTGCCAGCAGCTTATATGGGGTTAGCAATGAGCAGTTCTTC. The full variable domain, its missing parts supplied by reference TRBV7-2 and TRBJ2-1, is GAGVSQSPSNKVTEKGKDVELRCDPISGHTALYWYRQSLGQGLEFLIYFQGNSAPDKSGLPSDRFSAERTGGSVSTLTIQRTQQEDSAVYLCASSLYGVSNEQFFGPGTRLTVL.

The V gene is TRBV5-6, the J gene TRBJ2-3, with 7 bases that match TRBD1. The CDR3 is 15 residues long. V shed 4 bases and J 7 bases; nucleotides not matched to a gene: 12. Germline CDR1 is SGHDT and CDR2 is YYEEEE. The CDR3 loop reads CASSPGTVNANTQYF. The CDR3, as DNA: TGTGCCAGCAGCCCCGGGACAGTCAATGCAAATACGCAGTATTTT.